Below are 13 T cell receptor beta chains sequenced from a single sample in a study of cytomegalovirus exposure and HLA in healthy donors. Generated by immunoSEQ multiplex PCR, the TCRdb table keeps only in-frame clones and is missing some. The table has 200,000 to 300,000 clones, about 90% seen once. Sequences were obtained from PBMCs. These receptors were obtained from a young man in good health and CMV-seropositive.

Note on this clone: The same CDR3 can be traced to other DNA sequences in this sample. The chain uses TRBV27 and TRBJ1-2; perhaps TRBD1 as D (5 bases). The CDR3 runs 14 residues. Trimming took off 3 bases at V and 3 bases at J, with 11 bases between the two ends. The germline CDR1 and CDR2 sequences are MNHEY and SMNVEV (reference sequence). CDR3 sequence reads: CASSFAGGDYGYTF. DNA for the CDR3: TGTGCCAGCAGTTTTGCAGGAGGGGACTATGGCTACACCTTC.

This clone is a singleton in its sample. V and J are TRBV6-5 and TRBJ2-7, with a possible D match to TRBD1 (5 bases). Trimming took 6 bases from V and 4 from J, leaving 13 bases between them. CDR3 length: 13 residues. From germline, CDR1 is MNHEY and CDR2 SVGAGI. The CDR3 is CASSPNDRYEQYF. The CDR3, as DNA: TGTGCCAGCAGCCCCAACGACAGATACGAGCAGTACTTC.

This clone appeared a single time. The chain combines TRBV27 with TRBJ2-7; no definite D call. Per germline, CDR1 MNHEY and CDR2 SMNVEV (reference sequence). The CDR3 contains 13 residues. Trimming left V 5 bases short and J 3 bases short, with 11 bases between. In nucleotides, the CDR3 is TGTGCCAGCAGTCAAACCCGACGCTACGAGCAGTACTTC. It yields the protein CASSQTRRYEQYF.

The chain is built from TRBV7-8 and TRBJ2-5; 9 nucleotides match TRBD1. V shed 5 bases, J shed 4 bases, and the junction held 5 bases outside the gene matches. The CDR3 spans 14 residues. CDR1 is SGHVS and CDR2 is FQNEAQ in the germline V gene. This chain's CDR3 is CASSLGTGRETQYF. CDR3 in DNA: TGTGCCAGCAGCCTCGGGACAGGGCGAGAGACCCAGTACTTC.

This clone was observed a single time. The gene calls are TRBV27 and TRBJ2-7; D unresolved. V lost 4 bases and J lost 4, with 5 bases in between. The germline V gene encodes CDR1 MNHEY and CDR2 SMNVEV (reference sequence). This CDR3 has 11 amino acids. Here the CDR3 reads CASSSGYEQYF. The CDR3 bases are TGTGCCAGCAGTTCAGGTTACGAGCAGTACTTC.

The chain carries TRBV27 and TRBJ2-5; a weak D match, TRBD2 (6 bases). CDR3 length: 14 residues. V was shortened by 4 bases and J by 3 bases, with 12 bases between the two germline ends. CDR1 and CDR2 (germline): MNHEY, SMNVEV (reference sequence). In DNA form, the CDR3 reads TGTGCCAGCAGTTCAAGCGGCGGGGAAGAGACCCAGTACTTC. Translated: CASSSSGGEETQYF.

The chain has TRBV7-2 and TRBJ1-4; maybe TRBD1 (6 bases). CDR1 is SGHTA, CDR2 FQGNSA, per germline. The CDR3 spans 14 residues. Trimming pared 5 bases from V and 3 bases from J, leaving 10 bases between. This CDR3 is CASSVEGANEKLFF. DNA of the CDR3: TGTGCCAGCAGCGTCGAGGGGGCTAATGAAAAACTGTTTTTT.

DNA of the CDR3: TGCAGTGCTAGACTTCGGTACGAGCAGTACTTC. Its translation: CSARLRYEQYF. The V and J genes are TRBV20-1 and TRBJ2-7; D is unclear. Germline-derived CDR1 and CDR2 are DFQATT and SNEGSKA (reference sequence). V lost 2 bases, J lost 4 bases, and 6 bases lay in between. This CDR3 has 11 residues.

The V and J genes are TRBV4-2 and TRBJ1-5; D possibly corresponds to TRBD1 (6 bases). V was cut by 5 bases and J by 4 bases, with 15 bases left in between. CDR3 length equals 15 residues. Germline V gene lookup returns CDR1 LGHNA and CDR2 YNFKEQ. The CDR3 sequence: CASSFGGGGNQPQHF. The CDR3 DNA sequence: TGTGCCAGCAGCTTCGGTGGAGGGGGGAATCAGCCCCAGCATTTT.

The V and J genes are TRBV28 and TRBJ1-2; D is undetermined. This CDR3 contains 12 residues. Germline V gives CDR1 MDHEN, CDR2 SYDVKM. Trimming took off 3 bases at V and 6 bases at J, with 8 bases between the two ends. The CDR3, as DNA: TGTGCCAGCAGTTTGGGAGAGGATGGCTACACCTTC. This sequence encodes CASSLGEDGYTF.

The chain links TRBV5-1 to TRBJ2-5; the D call may be TRBD1 or TRBD2 (5 bases each). Trimming shortened V by 4 bases and J by 5 bases, and 15 bases separated the two germline ends. The CDR3 consists of 14 residues. Per germline, CDR1 SGHRS and CDR2 YFSETQ. As DNA, the CDR3 is TGCGCCAGCAGCGCCCCCGGGGCCCTGGAGACCCAGTACTTC. It encodes CASSAPGALETQYF.

The table lists this clone with a count of one. This chain links TRBV5-6 with TRBJ2-3, with 7 bases aligning to TRBD1. The CDR3 is 14 amino acids. Germline trimming cut 0 bases from V and 7 bases from J; bases unmatched to any gene: 5. Germline CDR1 is SGHDT and CDR2 is YYEEEE. CDR3 in amino acids: CASSLAKGQYTQYF. CDR3 nucleotide sequence: TGTGCCAGCAGCTTGGCCAAGGGACAGTATACGCAGTATTTT.

The chain has TRBV5-1 and TRBJ2-1; 10 nucleotides match TRBD2. Germline V gene data show CDR1 as SGHRS and CDR2 as YFSETQ. There are 16 residues in the CDR3. The junction had 7 bases not matched to a gene; V was cut back by 4 bases and J by 3 bases. In DNA form, the CDR3 reads TGCGCCAGCAGCCCAACGCTAGCGGGAGTCTACAATGAGCAGTTCTTC. As protein: CASSPTLAGVYNEQFF.